This passage covers 7 T cell receptor beta chains from one sample sequenced in a study of T cell responses to AZD1222 COVID-19 vaccine. Sequencing used immunoSEQ multiplex PCR; TCRdb keeps in-frame clones, though not all of them. This table holds some 110,000 clones, more than 85% found once. Specimen: peripheral blood, collected on day 0 of AZD1222 vaccination. All receptors derive from an adult in good health.

This clone is deemed medium-sized. The J gene is TRBJ2-1, the V gene TRBV29-1, with 7 bases matching TRBD1. V lost 7 bases, J lost 8 bases, and 11 bases stayed unmatched. Per the germline V gene, CDR1 is SQVTM and CDR2 is ANQGSEA. The CDR3 is 13 amino acids. The CDR3 loop is CSAPTGIGDEQFF. Written as DNA, the CDR3 is TGCAGCGCCCCGACAGGGATAGGCGATGAGCAGTTCTTC.

The chain couples TRBV11-2 to TRBJ2-7, with TRBD2 matching 7 bases. CDR1 SGHAT and CDR2 FQNNGV come from the germline V gene. This CDR3 contains 15 residues. V gave up 4 bases and J gave up 4 bases; unmatched junction bases: 10. The CDR3 region is CASSSVWAGDYEQYF. For the CDR3, the DNA is TGTGCCAGCAGCTCGGTCTGGGCGGGAGATTACGAGCAGTACTTC.

The rearrangement uses TRBV6-1 and TRBJ1-5, with 7 bases identical to TRBD1. Germline V CDR1 and CDR2: MNHNS, SASEGT. This CDR3 is 17 amino acids long. Trimming removed 4 bases from V and 4 bases from J; junction bases left unmatched: 13. CDR3 coding DNA: TGTGCCAGCAGTGTGGGGACAGAGGGGATCGGTAATCAGCCCCAGCATTTT. Translating gives CASSVGTEGIGNQPQHF.

The J gene is TRBJ1-1, the V gene TRBV27; 7 bases align to TRBD1. The CDR3 contains 16 residues. V was clipped by 7 bases and J by 6 bases; unmatched bases: 17. In germline, CDR1 is MNHEY, CDR2 SMNVEV (reference sequence). The CDR3 loop reads CASIAWGPQGRSEAFF. DNA for the CDR3: TGTGCCAGCATCGCCTGGGGGCCACAGGGGAGGTCTGAAGCTTTCTTT.

The chain has TRBV5-4 and TRBJ1-1, with unresolved D. The CDR3 is made up of 13 amino acids. Germline-derived CDR1 and CDR2 are SGHNT and YYREEE (reference sequence). The V and J ends lost 4 bases and 8 bases respectively, with 15 bases between them. Here the CDR3 reads CASSRVAGNEAFF. CDR3 coding DNA: TGTGCCAGCAGCCGCGTGGCGGGCAACGAAGCTTTCTTT.

The chain has TRBV28 and TRBJ2-5, with a tentative D call TRBD1 (5 bases). The CDR3 sequence is 12 residues long. Germline lookup yields CDR1 MDHEN and CDR2 SYDVKM. Trimming removed 3 bases at V and 8 bases at J, with 10 bases between. CDR3 region: CASSFLGVTQYF. The CDR3 nucleotides are TGTGCCAGCAGTTTCTTAGGGGTAACCCAGTACTTC.

This chain uses TRBV4-2 with TRBJ2-1, with 9 bases fitting TRBD2. Germline V gene data show CDR1 as LGHNA and CDR2 as YNFKEQ. This CDR3 is 17 amino acids long. The V segment lost 1 base and the J segment 0 bases; nucleotides outside the gene matches: 4. Here the CDR3 DNA reads TGTGCCAGCAGCCAAGCCCATAGCGGGAGCTCCTACAATGAGCAGTTCTTC. Amino acid sequence: CASSQAHSGSSYNEQFF.